This record covers a single TCR beta chain. Its antigen remains unknown. The source of the sample is a study of cytomegalovirus exposure and HLA in healthy donors. The wider study: Findings of an earlier analysis included over 95 million unique TCR beta sequences from 180 million or so T cells.

Points from the study as a whole: Sequencing artifact likely explains a cluster of highly shared sequence variants. In a later analysis, HLA-associated TCR beta chains were more clonally expanded than equally common others.

PCR employed 60 Vbeta and 13 Jbeta primers. Only in-frame clones appear in the TCRdb table, and some are missing; sequencing was by immunoSEQ multiplex PCR. The repertoire has roughly 120,000 clones, around 81% of them found once; the top ten carry 3% to 4%. The V gene lost 3 bases and the J gene lost 1 base, with 6 bases spanning the gap. From germline, CDR1 is SGHTA and CDR2 FQGNSA. The CDR3 contains 13 residues. The chain combines TRBV7-2 with TRBJ1-1, with no clear D. This clonotype originated in a young woman in good health and CMV-seronegative. Sample: PBMCs. DNA for the CDR3: TGTGCCAGCAGCTTCCTTAGGAACACTGAAGCTTTCTTT. It translates to CASSFLRNTEAFF.